A single sample gave rise to the 31 T cell receptor beta chains below, sequenced in a study of early T cells in non-severe SARS-CoV-2 infection. TCRdb ran MiXCR on the 5' RACE reads and lists one entry per CDR3 protein. The data hold around 39,000 distinct CDR3 sequences, with roughly 8% observed a single time. The material sequenced was whole blood, taken at baseline. The receptors derive from an adult who was a healthcare worker with PCR-confirmed SARS-CoV-2 infection or an uninfected control (not recorded which).

This clonotype has at least ten counts. The rearrangement joins TRBV5-1 to TRBJ2-5; D not resolved. CDR3 size: 14 residues. Germline CDR1 SGHRS, CDR2 YFSETQ. Trimming removed 2 bases at V and 2 bases at J, with 10 bases between. CDR3 in amino acids: CASSFRSNQETQYF. The DNA of the CDR3 is TGCGCCAGCAGCTTTAGAAGCAATCAAGAGACCCAGTACTTC.

At least ten counts were recorded for this clonotype. CDR3 loop: CSAAHSRDVGEQYF. Here the CDR3 DNA reads TGCAGTGCAGCCCACTCCCGGGACGTCGGAGAGCAGTACTTC. V is TRBV20-1 and J is TRBJ2-7; D is tentatively TRBD1 or TRBD2 (5 bases each). Germline assignment: CDR1 DFQATT and CDR2 SNEGSKA (reference sequence). V lost 6 bases, J lost 7 bases, and 22 bases lay in between. The CDR3 is made up of 14 amino acids.

This chain connects TRBV6-4 to TRBJ2-3, with D perhaps TRBD1 or TRBD2 (6 bases each). Trimming left V 8 bases short and J 6 bases short, with 15 bases between. CDR3 length equals 13 residues. Germline V gene data show CDR1 as MRHNA and CDR2 as SNTAGT. The CDR3 sequence is CASSSGAGDTQYF. CDR3 DNA: TGTGCCAGCTCTTCGGGGGCAGGCGATACGCAGTATTTT.

This chain connects TRBV7-9 to TRBJ2-3; no reliable D call. V dropped 5 bases and J dropped 3 bases, with 12 bases sitting between them. The CDR3 is 14 residues long. CDR1 is SEHNR, CDR2 FQNEAQ, per germline (reference sequence). The CDR3 spells CASSPKIRTDTQYF. The CDR3 DNA follows: TGTGCCAGCAGCCCCAAGATTAGGACAGATACGCAGTATTTT.

DNA of the CDR3: TGTGCCAGCACCCCGGGACATTCCTACGAGCAGTACTTC. This encodes CASTPGHSYEQYF. This chain joins TRBV3-1 and TRBJ2-7, with TRBD1 as a possible D gene (6 bases). Trimming pared 7 bases from V and 1 base from J, leaving 11 bases between. CDR1 is LGHDT, CDR2 YNNKEL, per germline (reference sequence). There are 13 residues in the CDR3.

This clonotype has just a few counts. V gene TRBV18 combines with J gene TRBJ1-1; D is undetermined. The germline V and J ends were trimmed by 2 bases and 4 bases, with 11 bases remaining between them. Germline V CDR1 and CDR2: KGHSH, LQKENI. The CDR3 length is 14 residues. DNA for the CDR3: TGTGCCAGCTCACCAGTGGGTTTGGGCACTGAAGCTTTCTTT. It is translated as CASSPVGLGTEAFF.

This clonotype was found many times. The rearrangement uses TRBV12-3 or TRBV12-4 and TRBJ1-4; a possible D gene is TRBD1 (5 bases). V lost 6 bases to trimming and J lost 7 bases, with 15 bases between them. The CDR3 is 14 residues long. CDR3 sequence (DNA): TGTGCCAGCAGCCACTCAGGGAGGGGTGAAAAACTGTTTTTT. It yields the protein CASSHSGRGEKLFF.

In the case of this clonotype: A much larger clone is a single base away; this may be a read error. This sequence joins TRBV7-9 and TRBJ1-1; no clear D gene. This CDR3 is built from 14 residues. V lost 5 bases to trimming and J lost 1 base, with 11 bases between them. Looked up from germline, CDR1 is SEHNR and CDR2 is FQNEAQ (reference sequence). CDR3 DNA sequence: TGTGCCAGCAGCCCCACGGTCCGGAACACTGAAGCTTTCTTT. Its protein is CASSPTVRNTEAFF.

This clonotype was observed a few times. The chain is built from TRBV7-9 and TRBJ2-7, with TRBD1 identical over 7 bases. V lost 3 bases, J lost 6 bases, and 5 bases stayed unmatched. Germline CDR1 SEHNR, CDR2 FQNEAQ (reference sequence). This CDR3 contains 13 residues. CDR3 nucleotide sequence: TGTGCCAGCAGCTTTCCGACAGGGTTCGAGCAGTACTTC. It is translated as CASSFPTGFEQYF.

The chain links TRBV11-2 to TRBJ2-2, with TRBD2 matching 9 bases. The J segment lost 2 bases and the V segment lost 5 bases, leaving 3 bases of the junction unmatched. Germline values: CDR1 SGHAT, CDR2 FQNNGV. CDR3 length equals 15 residues. DNA for the CDR3: TGTGCCAGCAGCCCGGGACTAGCAAACACCGGGGAGCTGTTTTTT. It is translated as CASSPGLANTGELFF.

There are many counts of this clonotype. This chain joins TRBV15 and TRBJ1-4, with D maybe TRBD1 (6 bases). Germline lookup yields CDR1 LNHNV and CDR2 YYDKDF (reference sequence). Deletions cut 5 bases from V and 8 bases from J, with 15 bases between. The CDR3 sequence is 14 residues long. The DNA of the CDR3 is TGTGCCACCAGCGCGGGGGCAGGGCAGGAAAAACTGTTTTTT. This translates into CATSAGAGQEKLFF.

The gene calls are TRBV5-1 and TRBJ2-3; no definite D call. Germline CDR1 reads SGHRS; CDR2 reads YFSETQ. The CDR3 has 14 residues. Trimming removed 2 bases from V and 1 base from J, with 8 bases in between. The CDR3: CASSFITGTDTQYF. The CDR3 DNA reads as TGCGCCAGCAGCTTTATTACGGGCACAGATACGCAGTATTTT.

V gene TRBV20-1 combines with J gene TRBJ2-6; D is unresolved. V lost 2 bases and J lost 0, with 8 bases in between. Per germline, CDR1 DFQATT and CDR2 SNEGSKA (reference sequence). The length of the CDR3 is 15 residues. This CDR3 reads CSARPGFSGANVLTF. CDR3 bases: TGCAGTGCTAGACCCGGGTTCTCTGGGGCCAACGTCCTGACTTTC.

The chain recombines TRBV28 with TRBJ2-7, with TRBD2 as a possible D gene (6 bases). V lost 8 bases to trimming and J lost 3 bases, with 17 bases between them. CDR1 is MDHEN and CDR2 is SYDVKM in the germline V gene. The CDR3 has 14 amino acids. Here the CDR3 DNA reads TGTGCCAGCGGCCACGAAGGCGGGGTCTACGAGCAGTACTTC. Its protein product is CASGHEGGVYEQYF.

This clonotype was counted between two and nine times. The J gene is TRBJ2-5, the V gene TRBV27, with TRBD2 as a possible D gene (7 bases). Trimming pared 5 bases from V and 5 bases from J, leaving 12 bases between. The CDR3 spans 13 residues. Germline CDR1 and CDR2: MNHEY and SMNVEV (reference sequence). CDR3 bases: TGTGCCAGCAGTCGGGGGGCCTGGGAGACCCAGTACTTC. Its translation is CASSRGAWETQYF.

This clonotype was seen more than once but under ten times. The chain joins TRBV10-1 to TRBJ2-2, with a possible D match to TRBD1 (5 bases). This CDR3 is built from 15 residues. V was shortened by 4 bases and J by 4 bases, with 13 bases between the two germline ends. The germline V gene has CDR1 WNHNN and CDR2 SYGVQD (reference sequence). DNA for the CDR3: TGCGCCAGCAGTGTCGACAGCTCGGGCACCGGGGAGCTGTTTTTT. This encodes CASSVDSSGTGELFF.

The table lists this clonotype with a few counts. This chain uses TRBV6-6 with TRBJ2-3, with D unclear. Looked up from germline, CDR1 is MNHNY and CDR2 is SVGAGI (reference sequence). There are 14 residues in the CDR3. V lost 8 bases and J 2 bases, leaving 14 bases between the germline ends. Here the CDR3 reads CASGLVGNTDTQYF. The CDR3 DNA reads as TGTGCCAGCGGGTTGGTGGGTAACACAGATACGCAGTATTTT.

This clonotype was detected many times. The gene calls are TRBV18 and TRBJ2-5, with 7 bases that match TRBD1. Germline lookup yields CDR1 KGHSH and CDR2 LQKENI. This CDR3 has 14 amino acids. V was pared by 4 bases and J by 2 bases, with 4 bases of the junction left unmatched. The CDR3 region is CASSRRGMQETQYF. The CDR3 coding sequence is TGTGCCAGCTCACGCAGGGGGATGCAAGAGACCCAGTACTTC. Full variable domain (rest looked up from reference TRBV18 and TRBJ2-5): NAGVMQNPRHLVRRRGQEARLRCSPMKGHSHVYWYRQLPEEGLKFMVYLQKENIIDESGMPKERFSAEFPKEGPSILRIQQVVRGDSAAYFCASSRRGMQETQYFGPGTRLLVL.

In its sample, this clonotype was seen many times. This chain uses TRBV7-2 with TRBJ2-3, with D perhaps matching TRBD2 (5 bases). The CDR3 is 14 amino acids. The V gene's germline CDR1 is SGHTA and CDR2 FQGNSA. Deletions cut 5 bases from V and 2 bases from J, with 11 bases between. CDR3 DNA: TGTGCCAGCAGCAACGGAGGCCCCACAGATACGCAGTATTTT. It yields the protein CASSNGGPTDTQYF.

Ten or more counts support this clonotype. The chain has TRBV7-9 and TRBJ1-2; a weak D match, TRBD1 (6 bases). The ends were cut back, 5 bases at V and 13 bases at J, with 17 bases in the middle. The CDR3 is 12 amino acids. CDR1 is SEHNR and CDR2 is FQNEAQ in the germline V gene (reference sequence). CDR3 region: CASSRGTAGSTF. The CDR3 bases are TGTGCCAGCAGCAGGGGGACGGCTGGGTCCACCTTC.

This clonotype occurred many times. The V gene is TRBV20-1, the J gene TRBJ1-2; D uncertain. The V end was cut by 6 bases, the J end by 7 bases, with 12 bases between. The CDR3 spans 11 residues. Per the germline V gene, CDR1 is DFQATT and CDR2 is SNEGSKA (reference sequence). As DNA, the CDR3 is TGCAGTGCCCAAGTTGGGAGTGGCTACACCTTC. Translated, it gives CSAQVGSGYTF.

The sample holds a few counts of this clonotype. The rearrangement joins TRBV20-1 to TRBJ2-7; 7 bases map to TRBD2. There are 14 residues in the CDR3. CDR1 is DFQATT and CDR2 is SNEGSKA in the germline V gene (reference sequence). V shed 3 bases, J shed 5 bases, and the junction held 10 bases outside the gene matches. The CDR3 DNA follows: TGCAGTGCTAGCTCCGGGGGAGGGGTCCACGAGCAGTACTTC. It encodes CSASSGGGVHEQYF.

The V gene is TRBV6-6, the J gene TRBJ2-2; 13 positions agree with TRBD2. V lost 6 bases to trimming and J lost 7 bases; unmatched junction nucleotides: 11. Germline V gene lookup returns CDR1 MNHNY and CDR2 SVGAGI (reference sequence). The CDR3 runs 17 residues. CDR3 sequence reads: CASRKDRTSGGGGELFF. The CDR3 DNA is TGTGCCAGCAGGAAAGACAGGACTAGCGGGGGTGGCGGGGAGCTGTTTTTT.

The rearrangement links TRBV28 to TRBJ1-2, with a tentative D call TRBD1 (6 bases). V shed 8 bases and J shed 4 bases, with 11 bases lying between them. This CDR3 has 12 amino acids. Germline V gives CDR1 MDHEN, CDR2 SYDVKM. CDR3 sequence reads: CASLGQPYGYTF. As DNA, the CDR3 is TGTGCCAGCCTTGGACAGCCCTATGGCTACACCTTC.

This clonotype was seen repeatedly, ten times or more. The chain joins TRBV9 to TRBJ1-2; 10 bases match TRBD1. The CDR3 spans 15 residues. CDR1 and CDR2 from the germline V gene are SGDLS and YYNGEE. The trim removed 4 bases at V and 4 bases at J, leaving 7 bases unmatched. The CDR3 loop reads CASSHPRTGGYGYTF. In DNA form, the CDR3 reads TGTGCCAGCAGCCATCCCCGGACAGGGGGCTATGGCTACACCTTC.

This clonotype was recorded many times. The genes are TRBV5-5 and TRBJ1-5; D gene ambiguous. Germline V gene data show CDR1 as SGHKS and CDR2 as YYEKEE (reference sequence). Trimming cost V 3 bases and J 0 bases, with 7 bases left between them. The CDR3 has 14 amino acids. The CDR3 loop reads CASSSGNSNQPQHF. Written as DNA, the CDR3 is TGTGCCAGCAGCTCGGGCAATAGCAATCAGCCCCAGCATTTT.

This clonotype was seen a handful of times. This chain connects TRBV5-1 to TRBJ1-4; D is unresolved. CDR3 length: 17 residues. The V end lost 4 bases, the J end lost 5 bases, and 21 bases lay between the germline ends. The germline CDR1 and CDR2 sequences are SGHRS and YFSETQ. In DNA form, the CDR3 reads TGCGCCAGCAGCCTGAACCCGGACCTCCGCATAAATGAAAAACTGTTTTTT. It encodes CASSLNPDLRINEKLFF.

This clonotype was recorded at least ten times. The V gene is TRBV20-1, the J gene TRBJ2-2; the match to TRBD1 covers 7 bases. The germline gives CDR1 DFQATT, CDR2 SNEGSKA (reference sequence). V lost 1 base, J lost 2 bases, and 10 bases stayed unmatched. CDR3 length equals 17 residues. Here the CDR3 DNA reads TGCAGTGCTAGAGCTGGAGAAGGGGGCTTTAACACCGGGGAGCTGTTTTTT. Its protein product is CSARAGEGGFNTGELFF.

J is TRBJ2-6 and V is TRBV7-3; D is unclear. The germline V and J ends were trimmed by 3 bases and 4 bases, with 10 bases remaining between them. The CDR3 spans 15 residues. Germline lookup yields CDR1 SGHTA and CDR2 FQGTGA. The CDR3 nucleotides read TGTGCCAGCAGCTTGTTAGGATCCGGGGCCAACGTCCTGACTTTC. This translates into CASSLLGSGANVLTF.

The chain employs TRBV30 and TRBJ1-5; maybe TRBD1 (6 bases). CDR1 is GTSNPN and CDR2 is SVGIG in the germline V gene (reference sequence). The V end was cut by 6 bases, the J end by 5 bases, with 11 bases between. CDR3 length equals 12 residues. This chain's CDR3 is CACRGQDQPQHF. In DNA form, the CDR3 reads TGTGCCTGCAGGGGTCAGGATCAGCCCCAGCATTTT.

The V and J genes are TRBV6-2 or TRBV6-3 and TRBJ1-1, with TRBD1 as a possible D gene (6 bases). This CDR3 has 13 amino acids. V gave up 6 bases and J gave up 3 bases, with 11 bases separating them. Germline V gene sequence: CDR1 MNHEY, CDR2 SVGEGT. The CDR3 reads CASSGDIYTEAFF. Written as DNA, the CDR3 is TGTGCCAGCAGCGGGGACATTTACACTGAAGCTTTCTTT.